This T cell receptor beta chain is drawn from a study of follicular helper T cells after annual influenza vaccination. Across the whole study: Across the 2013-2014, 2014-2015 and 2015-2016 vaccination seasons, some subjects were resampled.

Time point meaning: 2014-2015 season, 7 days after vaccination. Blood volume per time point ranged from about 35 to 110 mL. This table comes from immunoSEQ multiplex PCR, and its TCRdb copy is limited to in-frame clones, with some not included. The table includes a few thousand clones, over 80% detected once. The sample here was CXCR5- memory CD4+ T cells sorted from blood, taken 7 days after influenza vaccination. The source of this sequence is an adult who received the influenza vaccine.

In DNA form, the CDR3 reads TGTGCCAGCAGCCCCGACAGGGCAGATACGCAGTATTTT. It encodes CASSPDRADTQYF. This rearrangement joins TRBV5-5 to TRBJ2-3; TRBD1 matches 7 bases. Germline values: CDR1 SGHKS, CDR2 YYEKEE (reference sequence). This CDR3 is built from 13 residues. With V trimmed by 4 bases and J by 4 bases, 3 bases remained unmatched.